This T cell receptor beta chain was found in a study of human T cells and chemical hapten exposure. As for the study in general: On roughly 2 cm by roughly 2 cm of upper inner arm skin, sensitization was performed with 2% DPC.

Documented time point: pre-sensitization, week 0. Noted treatment: therapeutic diphenylcyclopropenone sensitization with weekly scalp DPC. Donors were 18 to 70-year-old alopecia patients suitable for DPC. V lost 1 base and J lost 2, with 10 bases in between. The CDR3 covers 15 residues. CDR1 MDHEN and CDR2 SYDVKM come from the germline V gene. TCRdb reprocessed the RACE reads with MiXCR, giving one entry per CDR3 protein. The profile shows about 68,000 distinct CDR3 sequences, around 9.9% of them singletons. The rearrangement links TRBV28 to TRBJ2-3; D uncertain. This sequence originates from a woman between 45 and 65 years old with alopecia areata. Some clones in this sample may be carry-over from other donors' samples. Material: whole blood, obtained in connection with sensitization to the hapten diphenylcyclopropenone (DPC). The CDR3 DNA sequence: TGTGCCAGCAGTTTATTGGGCAGTTACACAGATACGCAGTATTTT. Protein product: CASSLLGSYTDTQYF.